This section outlines one TCR beta chain sequence together with its context. Its antigen is not known. This entry belongs to a study of cytomegalovirus exposure and HLA in healthy donors. This CDR3 is built from 16 residues. V was trimmed by 3 bases and J by 2 bases, leaving 15 bases between them. Germline-derived CDR1 and CDR2 are KGHSH and LQKENI. Overall study findings and caveats: Likely technical artifact: a cluster of highly shared sequence variants.

The study ran its PCR with 60 Vbeta and 13 Jbeta primers. Authors' analysis steps: The count from a later analysis was tens of millions of unique TCR beta chains, some 12 million of them shared. The protocol was immunoSEQ multiplex PCR, while the TCRdb copy is restricted to in-frame clones and leaves out a portion. Clone size and the V and J calls come from that table; the DNA yielded D and trimming. The sample carries under 250,000 clones, nearly 80% recorded once. The sequencing sample was made of PBMCs. This clonotype originated in a male donor in good health and CMV-seronegative. The chain carries TRBV18 and TRBJ2-3, with D tentatively TRBD2 (6 bases). CDR3 protein: CASSPWDGSITDTQYF. The CDR3 DNA reads as TGTGCCAGCTCACCCTGGGACGGGAGTATCACAGATACGCAGTATTTT.